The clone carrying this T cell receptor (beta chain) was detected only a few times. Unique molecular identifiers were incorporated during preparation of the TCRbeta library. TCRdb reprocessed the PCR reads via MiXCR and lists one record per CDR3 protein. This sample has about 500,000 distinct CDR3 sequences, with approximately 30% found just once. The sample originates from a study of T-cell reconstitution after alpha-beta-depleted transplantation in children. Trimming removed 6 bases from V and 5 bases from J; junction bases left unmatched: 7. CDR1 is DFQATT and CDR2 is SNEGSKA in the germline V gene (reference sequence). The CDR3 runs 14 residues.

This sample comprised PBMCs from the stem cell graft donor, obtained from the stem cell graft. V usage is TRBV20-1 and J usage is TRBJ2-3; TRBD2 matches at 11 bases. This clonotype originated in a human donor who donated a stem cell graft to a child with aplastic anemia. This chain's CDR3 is CSASHGTSGDTQYF. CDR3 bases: TGCAGTGCGTCCCACGGGACTAGCGGAGATACGCAGTATTTT.